The clone carrying this T cell receptor (beta chain) appeared many times. The antigen is not known. The time point denotes: longitudinal time-point 3. The sample is drawn from a study of neurological immune-mediated disorders. Points from the study as a whole: Private repertoires in all groups were suggested by the finding that expanded clones across subjects shared no CDR3 amino acid sequences.

The authors made cDNA by 5'RACE with 10-nucleotide random UMIs. TCRdb re-called the 5' RACE reads through MiXCR, storing one row per CDR3 protein. The sample lists about 81,000 distinct CDR3 sequences, under 4.5% occurring once. CDR1 SGHRS and CDR2 YFSETQ come from the germline V gene. The CDR3 length is 14 residues. Trimming cost V 5 bases and J 2 bases; bases outside gene matches: 5. V usage is TRBV5-1 and J usage is TRBJ1-1, with TRBD1 matching over 8 bases. The source material was PBMCs. The sequence was collected from a woman in her sixties or seventies with multiple sclerosis. CDR3 coding DNA: TGCGCCAGCAGTTCAGGACAGGGCAACACTGAAGCTTTCTTT. It encodes CASSSGQGNTEAFF.